The source of this T cell receptor beta chain is a study of shared clonotypes between healthy human individuals. The wider study: The donors, two women and three men, were aged 18 to 49. CD4 naive and CD4 memory each took three plates per donor, while CD8 naive took two and CD8 memory one. Study observations and caveats: Sorted-subset sequencing, rarefaction showed, was incomplete despite large depth. Having only a few donors restricted how much genetic and exposure-history diversity was captured.

Turning to this clone: What it binds is not known.

V lost 0 bases and J lost 3; bases outside the gene matches: 9. Germline V gene data show CDR1 as SGDLS and CDR2 as YYNGEE. This CDR3 is 16 amino acids long. Method: immunoSEQ multiplex PCR; TCRdb's copy keeps in-frame clones and lacks some. The sample lists about 1.5 million clones; 98% were seen once. The clonotype was recovered from a man under 40 in good health. The specimen sequenced was naive CD4+ T cells sorted from blood. The subset: CD45RA+ positively selected. The chain employs TRBV9 and TRBJ2-7; 7 bases match TRBD2. CDR3 region: CASSVDSGGRFYEQYF. The CDR3 DNA follows: TGTGCCAGCAGCGTAGATTCAGGCGGGAGATTCTACGAGCAGTACTTC. Looking up the rest from reference TRBV9 and TRBJ2-7 gives the full variable domain: DSGVTQTPKHLITATGQRVTLRCSPRSGDLSVYWYQQSLDQGLQFLIQYYNGEERAKGNILERFSAQQFPDLHSELNLSSLELGDSALYFCASSVDSGGRFYEQYFGPGTRLTVT.